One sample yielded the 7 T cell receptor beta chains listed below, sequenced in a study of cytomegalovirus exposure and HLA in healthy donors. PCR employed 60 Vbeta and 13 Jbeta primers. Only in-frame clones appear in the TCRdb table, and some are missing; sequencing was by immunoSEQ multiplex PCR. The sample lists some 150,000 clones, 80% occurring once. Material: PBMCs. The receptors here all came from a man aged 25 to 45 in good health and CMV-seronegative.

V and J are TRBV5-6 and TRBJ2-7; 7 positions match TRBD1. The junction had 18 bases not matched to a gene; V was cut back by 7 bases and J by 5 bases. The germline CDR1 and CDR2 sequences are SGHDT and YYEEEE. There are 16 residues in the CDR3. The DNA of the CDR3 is TGTGCCAGCTGGCAATTTCGAGGGGGCGTCAAGAACGAGCAGTACTTC. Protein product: CASWQFRGGVKNEQYF.

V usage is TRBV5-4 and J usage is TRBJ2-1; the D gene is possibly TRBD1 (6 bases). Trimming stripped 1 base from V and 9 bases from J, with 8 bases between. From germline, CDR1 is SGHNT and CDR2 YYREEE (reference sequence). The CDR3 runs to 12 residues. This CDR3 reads CASSLFRGEQFF. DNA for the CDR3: TGTGCCAGCAGCTTGTTCAGGGGTGAGCAGTTCTTC. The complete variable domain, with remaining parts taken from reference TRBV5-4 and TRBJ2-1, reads ETGVTQSPTHLIKTRGQQVTLRCSSQSGHNTVSWYQQALGQGPQFIFQYYREEENGRGNFPPRFSGLQFPNYSSELNVNALELDDSALYLCASSLFRGEQFFGPGTRLTVL.

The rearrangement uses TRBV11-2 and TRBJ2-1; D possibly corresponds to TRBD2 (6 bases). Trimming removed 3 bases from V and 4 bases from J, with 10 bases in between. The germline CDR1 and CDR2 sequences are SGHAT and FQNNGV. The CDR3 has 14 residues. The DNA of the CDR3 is TGTGCCAGCAGCTTTGGAGGGGATTACAATGAGCAGTTCTTC. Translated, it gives CASSFGGDYNEQFF.

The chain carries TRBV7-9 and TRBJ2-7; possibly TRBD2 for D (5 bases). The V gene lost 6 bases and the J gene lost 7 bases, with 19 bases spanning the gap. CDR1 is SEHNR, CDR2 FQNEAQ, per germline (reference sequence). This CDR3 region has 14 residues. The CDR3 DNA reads TGTGCCAGCAGTTCCTCAGGTGAGGGAAATGAGCAGTACTTC. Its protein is CASSSSGEGNEQYF.

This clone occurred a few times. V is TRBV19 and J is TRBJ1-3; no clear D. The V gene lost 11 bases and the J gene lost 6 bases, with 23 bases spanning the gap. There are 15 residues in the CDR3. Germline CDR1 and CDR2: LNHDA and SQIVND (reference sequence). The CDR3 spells CAASDRFSVENTIYF. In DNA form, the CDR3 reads TGTGCCGCCTCGGACCGCTTTAGCGTGGAAAACACCATATATTTT.

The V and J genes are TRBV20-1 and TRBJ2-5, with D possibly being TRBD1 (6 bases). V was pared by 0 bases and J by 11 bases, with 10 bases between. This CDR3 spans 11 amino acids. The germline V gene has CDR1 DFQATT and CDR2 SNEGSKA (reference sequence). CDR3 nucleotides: TGCAGTGCTAGAGATGCTCAGGGGCAGTACTTC. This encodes CSARDAQGQYF.

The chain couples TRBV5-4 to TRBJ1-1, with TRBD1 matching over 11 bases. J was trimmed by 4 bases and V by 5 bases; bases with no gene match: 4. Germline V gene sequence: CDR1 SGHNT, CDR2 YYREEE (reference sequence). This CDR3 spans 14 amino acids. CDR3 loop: CASSRDRGGTEAFF. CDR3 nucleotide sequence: TGTGCCAGCAGTCGGGACAGGGGGGGCACTGAAGCTTTCTTT.